The clone carrying this TCR beta chain was recorded many times. What it binds is not known. This entry belongs to a study of T-cell reconstitution after alpha-beta-depleted transplantation in children. The V end was cut by 0 bases, the J end by 1 base, with 12 bases between. This CDR3 is built from 15 residues. Germline V gene sequence: CDR1 DFQATT, CDR2 SNEGSKA (reference sequence). Regarding the study as a whole: T-cell counts and diversity at one year following transplant were attributed mainly to newly produced T cells. After transplant, at about two months, alpha-beta T cells were reportedly derived from several hundred expanded graft clones.

Unique molecular identifiers were used in preparing the TCRbeta library. One entry per CDR3 protein, called by TCRdb with MiXCR from the PCR reads. The repertoire holds about 130,000 distinct CDR3 sequences, 8% to 10% seen once, with about 25% in the top ten. This clonotype originated in a girl less than two years old who had a stem cell transplant for combined immunodeficiency, so the T cells may come from the graft donor. V is TRBV20-1 and J is TRBJ1-1; no reliable D call. Here the sequenced sample was PBMCs, mostly from graft donor cells, taken 180 days after TCRalphabeta/CD19-depleted stem cell transplant. CDR3 loop: CSARDHWLPNTEAFF. CDR3 nucleotides: TGCAGTGCTAGAGATCACTGGCTCCCGAACACTGAAGCTTTCTTT.